One and the same sample provided the 17 T cell receptor beta chains below, sequenced in a study of T cells in Graves' hyperthyroidism and ophthalmopathy. Amplified TCR beta CDR3 regions came from RNA transcripts. The study used the HTBI primer set for a first-round RT-PCR of the TCR CDR3. TCRdb re-called the multiplex PCR reads through MiXCR, storing one row per CDR3 protein. The sample holds hundreds of thousands of distinct CDR3 sequences; 35% to 40% are singletons and the top ten take 8% to 9%. Sequencing input: blood. The receptors were sampled from a man aged 18 to 30 with Graves' hyperthyroidism.

This clonotype was recorded at least ten times. The chain has TRBV10-2 and TRBJ2-7; no firm D call. Germline-derived CDR1 and CDR2 are WSHSY and SAAADI. The CDR3 is made up of 13 amino acids. Trimming removed 2 bases at V and 5 bases at J, with 10 bases between. CDR3 in amino acids: CASSERVEDEQYF. CDR3 nucleotide sequence: TGCGCCAGCAGTGAGAGAGTCGAGGACGAGCAGTACTTC.

This clonotype has just a few counts. V usage is TRBV13 and J usage is TRBJ2-2; 8 bases are shared with TRBD1. The V gene's germline CDR1 is PRHDT and CDR2 FYEKMQ (reference sequence). The CDR3 is 16 residues long. V lost 7 bases to trimming and J lost 1 base; unmatched junction nucleotides: 8. In nucleotides, the CDR3 is TGTGCCAGCACCCCCAGGGGGCTAGAGAACACCGGGGAGCTGTTTTTT. This gives the protein CASTPRGLENTGELFF.

Worth noting for this clonotype: This may arise from a read error, as a much more abundant clone is one base away. The V call is TRBV7-3, the J call TRBJ2-5, with D perhaps matching TRBD2 (5 bases). In germline, CDR1 is SGHTA, CDR2 FQGTGA. V lost 4 bases to trimming and J lost 5 bases, with 11 bases between them. The CDR3 extends over 13 amino acids. The DNA of the CDR3 is TGTGCCAGCAGCTGGCACGGGGAGGAGACCCAGTACTTC. Translating gives CASSWHGEETQYF. Full variable domain (remainder filled in from reference TRBV7-3 and TRBJ2-5): GAGVSQTPSNKVTEKGKYVELRCDPISGHTALYWYRQSLGQGPEFLIYFQGTGAADDSGLPNDRFFAVRPEGSVSTLKIQRTERGDSAVYLCASSWHGEETQYFGPGTRLLVL.

The chain employs TRBV29-1 and TRBJ1-2; 7 positions agree with TRBD1. Germline V gives CDR1 SQVTM, CDR2 ANQGSEA. This CDR3 has 11 residues. The ends lost 4 bases at V and 6 bases at J; junction bases unmatched: 2. Written as DNA, the CDR3 is TGCAGCGTTGGACAGGGCGATGGCTACACCTTC. Amino acids: CSVGQGDGYTF.

This clonotype has just a few counts. One end of the junction does not line up with germline, which may come from a read error. The chain is built from TRBV10-3 and TRBJ2-5; D possibly corresponds to TRBD1 (6 bases). The CDR3 is made up of 15 amino acids. CDR1 ENHRY and CDR2 SYGVKD come from the germline V gene. The CDR3 DNA follows: TGTGCCAGCAGTTTGTTTCAGGGGAACCAAGAGACCCAGTACTTC. This translates into CASSLFQGNQETQYF.

Many counts were recorded for this clonotype. This chain joins TRBV7-2 and TRBJ1-5; D remains ambiguous. V lost 5 bases to trimming and J lost 4 bases, with 15 bases between them. The V gene's germline CDR1 is SGHTA and CDR2 FQGNSA. This CDR3 spans 15 amino acids. CDR3 region: CASSPFLGRNQPQHF. CDR3 nucleotides: TGTGCCAGCAGCCCCTTTCTCGGGCGTAATCAGCCCCAGCATTTT.

This clonotype was counted a single time. This chain uses TRBV29-1 with TRBJ2-7; D perhaps matches TRBD2 (6 bases). V shed 8 bases and J shed 1 base, with 12 bases lying between them. CDR1 and CDR2 (germline): SQVTM, ANQGSEA. This CDR3 is 12 amino acids long. CDR3 protein: CSLSSGSYEQYF. The CDR3 nucleotides read TGCAGCTTGAGTAGCGGATCCTACGAGCAGTACTTC.

This clonotype occurred once. The CDR3 ends on some other residue instead of the conserved phenylalanine or tryptophan, so this is likely a read error. The genes are TRBV4-1 and TRBJ2-7, with TRBD2 matching over 7 bases. This CDR3 is 16 amino acids long. J gave up 5 bases and V 5 bases, and 15 bases lay outside the gene matches. Germline V gene data show CDR1 as MGHRA and CDR2 as YSYEKL. The CDR3 is CASSLTLSGTLDEQYL. Here the CDR3 DNA reads TGCGCCAGCAGCTTAACGTTGAGCGGGACGCTCGACGAGCAGTACCTC.

This clonotype was observed at least ten times. J is TRBJ1-1 and V is TRBV20-1; maybe TRBD1 (6 bases). The CDR3 length is 14 residues. Germline CDR1 and CDR2: DFQATT and SNEGSKA (reference sequence). Trimming cost V 2 bases and J 0 bases, with 10 bases left between them. The CDR3 DNA reads as TGCAGTGCTAGATCGACAGGCATGAACACTGAAGCTTTCTTT. This sequence encodes CSARSTGMNTEAFF.

The J gene is TRBJ2-2, the V gene TRBV2; tentatively, D is TRBD1 (5 bases). Germline V gives CDR1 SNHLY, CDR2 FYNNEI. This CDR3 comprises 15 residues. Trimming took off 5 bases at V and 4 bases at J, with 14 bases between the two ends. The CDR3 spells CASSKDLRGTGELFF. CDR3 DNA sequence: TGTGCCAGCAGTAAAGACCTTAGGGGCACCGGGGAGCTGTTTTTT.

Ten or more counts support this clonotype. V is TRBV29-1 and J is TRBJ2-5; possible D gene TRBD1, 6 bases. The CDR3 extends over 13 amino acids. V lost 3 bases and J 4 bases, leaving 12 bases between the germline ends. Germline CDR1 SQVTM, CDR2 ANQGSEA. The CDR3 protein is CSVEGAGRETQYF. The CDR3 DNA reads TGCAGCGTTGAGGGGGCTGGTCGAGAGACCCAGTACTTC.

This sequence joins TRBV20-1 and TRBJ2-7; 8 nucleotides line up with TRBD2. This CDR3 spans 12 amino acids. V gave up 5 bases and J gave up 2 bases; unmatched junction bases: 2. Germline values: CDR1 DFQATT, CDR2 SNEGSKA (reference sequence). In nucleotides, the CDR3 is TGCAGTGCTGCCGGGAGGGCCTACGAGCAGTACTTC. Translation: CSAAGRAYEQYF.

Of note for this clonotype: Mismatch with germline at one junction end may stem from a read error. J is TRBJ2-7 and V is TRBV7-9; 8 bases agree with TRBD1. The CDR3 runs to 16 residues. Germline V gene data show CDR1 as SEHNR and CDR2 as FQNEAQ (reference sequence). CDR3 in DNA: TGCGCCAGCAGCCAACCGACCGGGACAGGAACCTACGAGCAGTACTTC. Translation: CASSQPTGTGTYEQYF.

The rearrangement joins TRBV5-1 to TRBJ1-1, with a weak D call TRBD1 (5 bases). This CDR3 region has 16 residues. CDR1 is SGHRS and CDR2 is YFSETQ in the germline V gene. Trimming took off 4 bases at V and 5 bases at J, with 21 bases between the two ends. CDR3 DNA sequence: TGCGCCAGCAGCCAGCCCCTTCGAGGGAGGACAACTGAAGCTTTCTTT. Translating gives CASSQPLRGRTTEAFF. The full variable domain, completed using reference TRBV5-1 and TRBJ1-1, is KAGVTQTPRYLIKTRGQQVTLSCSPISGHRSVSWYQQTPGQGLQFLFEYFSETQRNKGNFPGRFSGRQFSNSRSEMNVSTLELGDSALYLCASSQPLRGRTTEAFFGQGTRLTVV.

Turning to this clonotype: A much bigger clone sits one base away, suggesting this may be a read error. The chain uses TRBV2 and TRBJ1-1, with a tentative D call TRBD1 (6 bases). The CDR3 consists of 12 residues. The germline gives CDR1 SNHLY, CDR2 FYNNEI. The V end lost 7 bases, the J end lost 8 bases, and 14 bases lay between the germline ends. The DNA of the CDR3 is TGTGCCAGCAAGGAACCCGGGACAGAAGCTTTCTTT. It translates to CASKEPGTEAFF.

The rearrangement uses TRBV7-9 and TRBJ2-5; D call uncertain. Trimming stripped 5 bases from V and 5 bases from J, with 15 bases between. This CDR3 has 14 amino acids. Germline loops: CDR1 SEHNR, CDR2 FQNEAQ (reference sequence). The CDR3 DNA reads TGTGCCAGCAGCCAAGTTCCGTTTCGGGAGACCCAGTACTTC. Translating it yields CASSQVPFRETQYF.

Notes on this clonotype: A much larger clonotype is one base distant, so this may be a read error. The chain carries TRBV2 and TRBJ1-2; TRBD1 agrees at 8 bases. CDR3 length: 14 residues. Trimming cost V 4 bases and J 8 bases; bases outside gene matches: 9. Germline lookup yields CDR1 SNHLY and CDR2 FYNNEI. Written as DNA, the CDR3 is TGTGCCAGCAGTGGGGACAGGCGGATAACGGGCTACACCTTC. This encodes CASSGDRRITGYTF.